What follows describes a single TCR beta chain. What it binds is not known. In each case, RNA was isolated and then reverse transcribed into cDNA as the sequencing template. The method was immunoSEQ multiplex PCR; TCRdb's version includes in-frame clones alone and lacks a portion of them. Here the sample spans around 250,000 clones, roughly 69% being singletons. The sample comes from a study of CD8+ T cells in alopecia areata. The wider study: Treated patients swallowed 5 to 10 mg of oral tofacitinib twice daily. The study's findings and limits: Lesional scalp, especially alopecia totalis/universalis, showed higher clonality than normal scalp.

Trimming pared 3 bases from V and 7 bases from J, leaving 7 bases between. Germline values: CDR1 MGHDK, CDR2 SYGVNS. This CDR3 is 12 amino acids long. The sequences come from CD4+ T cells sorted from blood, collected at week 0. The TCR was taken from a human donor with alopecia areata. The V gene is TRBV25-1, the J gene TRBJ2-1, with D uncertain. Here the CDR3 DNA reads TGTGCCAGCAGTGATTTCAGGAATGAGCAGTTCTTC. It yields the protein CASSDFRNEQFF.